This T cell receptor (beta chain) was captured in a study of T-cell reconstitution after alpha-beta-depleted transplantation in children. Unique molecular identifiers were used to barcode this TCRbeta library. TCRdb fed the PCR reads into MiXCR, producing one record per CDR3 protein. The sample includes about 300,000 distinct CDR3 sequences, over 7.5% of them seen just once. This clonotype was observed at least ten times. Antigen: not known. Study outcomes and limitations: Approximately two months post-transplant, alpha-beta T cells reportedly originated from several hundred expanded graft clones. Surviving recipient T cells and thymic progenitors accounted for the high day-60 TCRbeta diversity observed in some patients. T-cell counts and diversity at one year following transplant were attributed mainly to newly produced T cells.

This CDR3 is 18 amino acids long. Germline CDR1 and CDR2: SGHVS and FQNEAQ. V lost 5 bases, J lost 0 bases, and 7 bases stayed unmatched. This chain links TRBV7-8 with TRBJ2-1, with 13 bases fitting TRBD2. Sequencing was performed on peripheral blood, taken 360 days after TCRalphabeta/CD19-depleted stem cell transplant. This TCR derives from a female patient aged 2-9 years who had a stem cell transplant for Fanconi anemia, so the T cells may come from the graft donor. CDR3 sequence reads: CASSRLAGGSISYNEQFF. CDR3 DNA: TGTGCCAGCAGCCGACTAGCGGGGGGCAGCATCTCCTACAATGAGCAGTTCTTC.